This T cell receptor (beta chain) was profiled in a study of control samples from healthy donors and cancer patients (dated by TCRdb to the early 2020s). Libraries were made using the immunoSEQ multiplex PCR assay. This is the immuneACCESS table as TCRdb keeps it, with only in-frame sequences that have V and J called. A part of the clones is gone; compared with another copy, unresolved V genes explain less than half, and the rest is unexplained. For this sample there are more than 35,000 clones; roughly 94% appear just once. The top ten constitute roughly a quarter of the sample. Notes on this clone: No antigen is known for it. Nothing much larger sits one base from this clone, and base qualities are not available.

In the germline V gene, CDR1 corresponds to MRHNA and CDR2 to SNTAGT. After removal of 2 bases from V and 10 bases from J, the junction retains 4 bases not matched to a gene. Inclusive of the bounding cysteine and phenylalanine, the CDR3 is 13 residues long. The retained sequence is limited to the CDR3, 39 bases, with the frame set at the first base. The sequence is built from TRBV6-4 and TRBJ2-1, with 8 bases aligning to TRBD2. This clonotype originated in a man aged 60-69 years in good health. The sample was blood. In nucleotides, the sequence is TGTGCCAGCAGTGACGAGCGGGGGTGGGAGCAGTTCTTC. This encodes CASSDERGWEQFF.